This TCR beta chain appears in the sequencing data of a study of CD8+ T cells in alopecia areata. As for the study in general: Oral tofacitinib, 5 to 10 mg twice daily, was given in an open-label trial.

General study points: TCR sharing across patients was less clear than in mice, possibly HLA-related.

Extraction of RNA preceded its reverse transcription into cDNA, which served as the sequencing template. Generated by immunoSEQ multiplex PCR, the TCRdb table keeps only in-frame clones and is missing some. The sample yields roughly 130,000 clones, 58% seen once. This CDR3 spans 13 amino acids. V dropped 0 bases and J dropped 3 bases, with 6 bases sitting between them. CDR1 and CDR2 from the germline V gene are SGHTA and FQGNSA. About this clone itself: Its antigen remains unknown.

T lymphocytes (CD4+ and CD8+) were sorted from PBMCs. The source is a human donor with alopecia areata. Here the sequenced sample was CD4+ T cells sorted from blood, taken at week 0. The chain uses TRBV7-2 and TRBJ2-7; TRBD2 might be the D (5 bases). For the CDR3, the DNA is TGTGCCAGCAGCTTAGCCCGGGGCTACGAGCAGTACTTC. Its protein product is CASSLARGYEQYF. The full variable domain, completed using reference TRBV7-2 and TRBJ2-7, is GAGVSQSPSNKVTEKGKDVELRCDPISGHTALYWYRQSLGQGLEFLIYFQGNSAPDKSGLPSDRFSAERTGGSVSTLTIQRTQQEDSAVYLCASSLARGYEQYFGPGTRLTVT.